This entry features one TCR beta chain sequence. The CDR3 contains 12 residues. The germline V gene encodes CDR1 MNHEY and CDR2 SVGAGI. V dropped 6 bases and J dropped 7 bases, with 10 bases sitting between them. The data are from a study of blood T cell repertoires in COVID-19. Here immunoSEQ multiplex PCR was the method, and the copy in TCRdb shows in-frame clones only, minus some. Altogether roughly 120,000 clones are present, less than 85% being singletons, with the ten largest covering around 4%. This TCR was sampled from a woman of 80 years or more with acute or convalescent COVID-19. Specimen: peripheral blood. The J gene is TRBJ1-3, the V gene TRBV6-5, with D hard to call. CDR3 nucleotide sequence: TGTGCCAGCAGCCACCCCCGGAACACCATATATTTT. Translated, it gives CASSHPRNTIYF.